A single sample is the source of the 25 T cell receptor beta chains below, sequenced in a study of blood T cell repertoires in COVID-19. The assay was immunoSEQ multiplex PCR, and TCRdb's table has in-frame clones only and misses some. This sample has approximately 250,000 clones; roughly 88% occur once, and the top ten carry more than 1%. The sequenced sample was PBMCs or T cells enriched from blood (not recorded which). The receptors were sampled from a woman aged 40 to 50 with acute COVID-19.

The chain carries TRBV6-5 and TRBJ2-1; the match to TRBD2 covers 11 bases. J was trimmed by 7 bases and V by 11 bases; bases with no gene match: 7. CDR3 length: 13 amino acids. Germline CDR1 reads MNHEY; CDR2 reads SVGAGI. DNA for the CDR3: TGTGCCTCCACCCCTAGCGGGAGGAATGAGCAGTTCTTC. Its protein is CASTPSGRNEQFF.

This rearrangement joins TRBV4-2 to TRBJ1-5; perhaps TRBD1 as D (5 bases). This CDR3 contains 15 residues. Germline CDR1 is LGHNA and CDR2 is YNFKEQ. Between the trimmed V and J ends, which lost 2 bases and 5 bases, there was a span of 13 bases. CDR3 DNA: TGTGCCAGCAGCCAACATATGCGGGGGGATCAGCCCCAGCATTTT. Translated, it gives CASSQHMRGDQPQHF.

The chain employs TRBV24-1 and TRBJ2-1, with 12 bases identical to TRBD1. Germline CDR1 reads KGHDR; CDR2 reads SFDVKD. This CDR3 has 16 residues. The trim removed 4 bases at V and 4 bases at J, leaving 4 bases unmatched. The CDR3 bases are TGTGCCACCAGTGACCCGGGACAGGGGGCTTACAATGAGCAGTTCTTC. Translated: CATSDPGQGAYNEQFF.

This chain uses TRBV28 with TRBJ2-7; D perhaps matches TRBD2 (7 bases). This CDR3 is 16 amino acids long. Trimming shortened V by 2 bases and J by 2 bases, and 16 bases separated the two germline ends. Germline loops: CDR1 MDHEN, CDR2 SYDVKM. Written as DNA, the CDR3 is TGTGCCAGCAGTTTAGACGGGGGGCTACTACCCTACGAGCAGTACTTC. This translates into CASSLDGGLLPYEQYF.

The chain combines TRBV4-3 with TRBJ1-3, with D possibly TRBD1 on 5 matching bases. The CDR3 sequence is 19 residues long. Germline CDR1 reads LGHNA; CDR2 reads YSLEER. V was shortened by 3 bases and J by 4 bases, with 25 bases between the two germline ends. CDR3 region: CASSHPRGSLQASGNTIYF. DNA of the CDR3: TGCGCCAGCAGCCACCCCCGGGGGAGCCTACAAGCTTCCGGAAACACCATATATTTT.

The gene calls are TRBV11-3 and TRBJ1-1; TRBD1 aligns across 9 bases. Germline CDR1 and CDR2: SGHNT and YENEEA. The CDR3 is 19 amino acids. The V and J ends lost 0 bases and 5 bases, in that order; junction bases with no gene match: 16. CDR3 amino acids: CASSLDNFRDRVTWTEAFF. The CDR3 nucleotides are TGTGCCAGCAGCTTAGATAACTTCCGGGACAGGGTGACCTGGACTGAAGCTTTCTTT.

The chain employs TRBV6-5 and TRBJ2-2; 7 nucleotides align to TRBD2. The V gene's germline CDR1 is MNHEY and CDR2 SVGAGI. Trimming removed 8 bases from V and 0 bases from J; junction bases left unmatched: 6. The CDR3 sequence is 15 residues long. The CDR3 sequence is CASSLGGANTGELFF. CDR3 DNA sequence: TGTGCCAGCTCCTTGGGGGGGGCGAACACCGGGGAGCTGTTTTTT.

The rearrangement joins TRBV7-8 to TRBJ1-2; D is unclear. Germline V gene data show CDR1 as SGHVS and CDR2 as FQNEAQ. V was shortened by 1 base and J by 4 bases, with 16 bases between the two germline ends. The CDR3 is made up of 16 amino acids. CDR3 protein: CASSLVSREGGYGYTF. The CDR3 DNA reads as TGTGCCAGCAGCTTAGTGTCCCGGGAGGGCGGCTATGGCTACACCTTC.

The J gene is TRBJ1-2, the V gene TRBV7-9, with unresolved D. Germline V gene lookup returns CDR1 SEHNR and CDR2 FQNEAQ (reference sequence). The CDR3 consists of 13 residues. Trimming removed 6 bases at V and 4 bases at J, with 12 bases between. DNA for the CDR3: TGTGCCAGCAGGGCTGCCGCCACCTATGGCTACACCTTC. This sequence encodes CASRAAATYGYTF.

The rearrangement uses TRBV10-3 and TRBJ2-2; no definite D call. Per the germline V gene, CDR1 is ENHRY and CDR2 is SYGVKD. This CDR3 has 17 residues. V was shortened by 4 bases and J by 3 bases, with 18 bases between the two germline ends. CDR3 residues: CAISGLSPSPYTGELFF. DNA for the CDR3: TGTGCCATCAGTGGCCTTAGCCCCTCACCTTACACCGGGGAGCTGTTTTTT.

The CDR3, as DNA: TGTGCCAGCAGTCCTAATGGGGGCTCGTATGGCTACACCTTC. This sequence encodes CASSPNGGSYGYTF. This chain uses TRBV27 with TRBJ1-2, with TRBD1 as a possible D gene (6 bases). The ends were cut back, 5 bases at V and 5 bases at J, with 15 bases in the middle. Germline CDR1 is MNHEY and CDR2 is SMNVEV (reference sequence). The CDR3 has 14 amino acids.

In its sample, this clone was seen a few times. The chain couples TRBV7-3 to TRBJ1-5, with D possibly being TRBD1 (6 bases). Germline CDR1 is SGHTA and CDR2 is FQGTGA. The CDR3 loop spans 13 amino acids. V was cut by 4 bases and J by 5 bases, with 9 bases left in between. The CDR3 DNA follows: TGTGCCAGCAGCTCAGACAGGCATCAGCCCCAGCATTTT. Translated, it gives CASSSDRHQPQHF.

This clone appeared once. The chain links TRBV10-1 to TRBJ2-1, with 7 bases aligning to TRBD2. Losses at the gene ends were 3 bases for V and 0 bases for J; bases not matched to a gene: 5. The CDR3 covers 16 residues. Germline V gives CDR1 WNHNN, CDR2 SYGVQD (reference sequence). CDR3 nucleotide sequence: TGCGCCAGCAGTGAATTCGGCGGGAGCTCCTACAATGAGCAGTTCTTC. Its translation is CASSEFGGSSYNEQFF.

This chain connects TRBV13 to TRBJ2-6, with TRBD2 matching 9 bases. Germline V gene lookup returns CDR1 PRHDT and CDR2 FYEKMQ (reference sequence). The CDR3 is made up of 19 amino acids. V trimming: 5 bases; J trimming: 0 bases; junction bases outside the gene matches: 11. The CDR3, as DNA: TGTGCCAGCAGCGTAGCAGGGACTAGCACCCGCTCTGGGGCCAACGTCCTGACTTTC. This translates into CASSVAGTSTRSGANVLTF.

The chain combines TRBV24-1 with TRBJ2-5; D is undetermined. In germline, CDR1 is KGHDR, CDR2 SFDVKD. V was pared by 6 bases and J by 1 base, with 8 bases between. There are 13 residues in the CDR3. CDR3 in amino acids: CATSSASQETQYF. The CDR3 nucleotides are TGTGCCACCAGTAGCGCAAGCCAAGAGACCCAGTACTTC.

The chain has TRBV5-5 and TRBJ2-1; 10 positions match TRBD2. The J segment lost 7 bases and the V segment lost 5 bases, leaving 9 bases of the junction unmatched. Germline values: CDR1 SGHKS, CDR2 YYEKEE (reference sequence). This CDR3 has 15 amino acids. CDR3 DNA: TGTGCCAGCAGTACCCTAGCGGGAGCGGGAAATGAGCAGTTCTTC. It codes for CASSTLAGAGNEQFF.

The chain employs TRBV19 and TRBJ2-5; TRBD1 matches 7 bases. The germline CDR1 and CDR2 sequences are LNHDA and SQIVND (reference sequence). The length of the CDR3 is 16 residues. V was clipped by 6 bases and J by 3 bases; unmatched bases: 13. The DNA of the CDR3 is TGTGCCAGTAGCAGCCTTCCGGGACAGTGGGAAGAGACCCAGTACTTC. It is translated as CASSSLPGQWEETQYF. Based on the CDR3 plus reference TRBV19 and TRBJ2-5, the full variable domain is DGGITQSPKYLFRKEGQNVTLSCEQNLNHDAMYWYRQDPGQGLRLIYYSQIVNDFQKGDIAEGYSVSREKKESFPLTVTSAQKNPTAFYLCASSSLPGQWEETQYFGPGTRLLVL.

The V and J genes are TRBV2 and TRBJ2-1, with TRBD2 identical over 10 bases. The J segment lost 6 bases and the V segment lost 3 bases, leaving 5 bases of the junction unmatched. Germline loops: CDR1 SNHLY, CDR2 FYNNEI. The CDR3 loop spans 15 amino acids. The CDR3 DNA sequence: TGTGCCAGCAGTGAGGCTAGCGGGAGCATCAATGAGCAGTTCTTC. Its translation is CASSEASGSINEQFF. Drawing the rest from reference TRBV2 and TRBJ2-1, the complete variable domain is EPEVTQTPSHQVTQMGQEVILRCVPISNHLYFYWYRQILGQKVEFLVSFYNNEISEKSEIFDDQFSVERPDGSNFTLKIRSTKLEDSAMYFCASSEASGSINEQFFGPGTRLTVL.

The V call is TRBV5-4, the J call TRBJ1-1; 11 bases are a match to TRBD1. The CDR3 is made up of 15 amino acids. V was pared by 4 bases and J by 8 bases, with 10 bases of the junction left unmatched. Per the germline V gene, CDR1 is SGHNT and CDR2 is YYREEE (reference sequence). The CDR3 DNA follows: TGTGCCAGCAGCCAACGGGTGGGACAGGGGGAAGAAGCTTTCTTT. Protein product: CASSQRVGQGEEAFF. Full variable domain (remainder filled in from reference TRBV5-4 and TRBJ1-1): ETGVTQSPTHLIKTRGQQVTLRCSSQSGHNTVSWYQQALGQGPQFIFQYYREEENGRGNFPPRFSGLQFPNYSSELNVNALELDDSALYLCASSQRVGQGEEAFFGQGTRLTVV.

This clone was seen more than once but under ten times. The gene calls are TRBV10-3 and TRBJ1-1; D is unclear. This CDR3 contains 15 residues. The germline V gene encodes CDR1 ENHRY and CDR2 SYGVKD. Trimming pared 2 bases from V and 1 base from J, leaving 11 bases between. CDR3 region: CAISELEATNTEAFF. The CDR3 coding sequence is TGTGCCATCAGTGAGCTCGAGGCGACGAACACTGAAGCTTTCTTT.

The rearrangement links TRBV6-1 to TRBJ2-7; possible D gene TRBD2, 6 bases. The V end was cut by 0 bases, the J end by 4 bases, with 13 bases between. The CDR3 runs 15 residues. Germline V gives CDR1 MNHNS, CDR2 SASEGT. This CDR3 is CASSEARRAAYEQYV. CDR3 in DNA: TGTGCCAGCAGTGAAGCGCGGAGGGCGGCTTACGAGCAGTACGTC.

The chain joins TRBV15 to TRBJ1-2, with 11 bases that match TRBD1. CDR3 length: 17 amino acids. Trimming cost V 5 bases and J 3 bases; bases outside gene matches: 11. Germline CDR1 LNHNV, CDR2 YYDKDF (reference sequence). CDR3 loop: CATSRLDPGQGDYGYTF. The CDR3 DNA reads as TGTGCCACCAGCCGACTCGATCCGGGACAGGGGGACTATGGCTACACCTTC.

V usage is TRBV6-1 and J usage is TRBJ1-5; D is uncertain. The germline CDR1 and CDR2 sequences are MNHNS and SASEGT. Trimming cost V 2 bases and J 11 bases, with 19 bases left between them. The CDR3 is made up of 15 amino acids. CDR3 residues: CASSERGQLFRAQHF. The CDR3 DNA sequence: TGTGCCAGCAGTGAACGTGGGCAACTGTTTCGAGCCCAGCATTTT.

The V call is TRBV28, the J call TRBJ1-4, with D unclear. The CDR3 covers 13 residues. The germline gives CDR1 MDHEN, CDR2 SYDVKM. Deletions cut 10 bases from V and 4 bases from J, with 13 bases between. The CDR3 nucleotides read TGTGCCATCCGAGAGGGCCTTAATGAAAAACTGTTTTTT. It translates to CAIREGLNEKLFF.

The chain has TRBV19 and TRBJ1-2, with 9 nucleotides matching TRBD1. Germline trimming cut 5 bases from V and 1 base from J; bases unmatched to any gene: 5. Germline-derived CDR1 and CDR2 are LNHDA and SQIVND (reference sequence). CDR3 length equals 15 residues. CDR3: CASSPRTGVNYGYTF. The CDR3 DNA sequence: TGTGCCAGTAGTCCTAGGACAGGGGTTAACTATGGCTACACCTTC. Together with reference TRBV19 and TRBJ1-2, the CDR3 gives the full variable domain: DGGITQSPKYLFRKEGQNVTLSCEQNLNHDAMYWYRQDPGQGLRLIYYSQIVNDFQKGDIAEGYSVSREKKESFPLTVTSAQKNPTAFYLCASSPRTGVNYGYTFGSGTRLTVV.